These T cell receptor beta chains were read from a single sample in a study of blood T cell repertoires in COVID-19. The repertoire was sequenced with immunoSEQ multiplex PCR; TCRdb's copy has only in-frame clones and lacks some. Of roughly 49,000 clones listed, 83% are singletons. Material for sequencing was peripheral blood. The receptor source for this set is an elderly woman with acute or convalescent COVID-19. CDR3s include the opening cysteine and the closing phenylalanine or tryptophan. The D gene is left open where the match is weak.

D gene: .
V gene: TRBV21-1
J gene: TRBJ2-6
CDR3 protein: CARRGSGANVLTF

D gene: .
V gene: TRBV29-1
J gene: TRBJ1-2
CDR3 protein: CSVVRTGGYGYTF

D gene: .
V gene: TRBV12-5
J gene: TRBJ1-5
CDR3 protein: CASGLAEEASNQPQHF

D gene: .
V gene: TRBV3-1/TRBV3-2
J gene: TRBJ2-3
CDR3 protein: CASSQRTRTDTQYF

D gene: .
V gene: TRBV10-3
J gene: TRBJ2-7
CDR3 protein: CAISSAGAEEQYF

D gene: .
V gene: TRBV9
J gene: TRBJ2-3
CDR3 protein: CASSVWSGADTQYF

D gene: TRBD1
V gene: TRBV5-1
J gene: TRBJ1-2
CDR3 protein: CATATDRAFGYTF

D gene: .
V gene: TRBV19
J gene: TRBJ1-5
CDR3 protein: CASSPAGEGSNQPQHF

D gene: TRBD1
V gene: TRBV19
J gene: TRBJ2-5
CDR3 protein: CASSPTDGQVQETQYF

D gene: .
V gene: TRBV10-3
J gene: TRBJ1-1
CDR3 protein: CAISGRQNTEAFF

D gene: TRBD1
V gene: TRBV6-5
J gene: TRBJ1-5
CDR3 protein: CASSPGTEALPQHF

D gene: .
V gene: TRBV11-3
J gene: TRBJ2-2
CDR3 protein: CASSLFSYAGSTGELFF

D gene: TRBD1
V gene: TRBV19
J gene: TRBJ2-3
CDR3 protein: CASSTGQGRDTQYF

D gene: TRBD1
V gene: TRBV12-3/TRBV12-4
J gene: TRBJ1-2
CDR3 protein: CASTRQGPYGYTF

D gene: TRBD1
V gene: TRBV18
J gene: TRBJ2-1
CDR3 protein: CASSPGQGSNEQFF

D gene: .
V gene: TRBV19
J gene: TRBJ1-1
CDR3 protein: CASSIVPDSNTEAFF

D gene: .
V gene: TRBV3-1/TRBV3-2
J gene: TRBJ2-4
CDR3 protein: CASSHPFRGQLNIQYF

D gene: TRBD1
V gene: TRBV2
J gene: TRBJ1-4
CDR3 protein: CASKTYQGGEKLFF

D gene: TRBD1
V gene: TRBV27
J gene: TRBJ1-1
CDR3 protein: CASSPGDRTYEAFF

D gene: TRBD1
V gene: TRBV29-1
J gene: TRBJ2-7
CDR3 protein: CIRRQGAYEQYF

D gene: TRBD1
V gene: TRBV30
J gene: TRBJ1-2
CDR3 protein: CAWSVLTGRNYGYTF